The 27 T cell receptor beta chains listed next were all sequenced from one sample in a study of tumor-infiltrating lymphocytes in oesophageal squamous cell carcinoma. MiXCR was run by TCRdb on the PCR reads, yielding one entry per CDR3 protein. The data contain roughly 10,000 distinct CDR3 sequences, about two thirds of them singletons. Sequenced: esophageal tumor tissue. These receptors were obtained from a female donor with esophageal squamous cell carcinoma.

In its sample, this clonotype was seen a few times. V gene TRBV7-2 combines with J gene TRBJ1-1; D call uncertain. The J call may be wrong; the DNA end is better matched by TRBJ2-2. Germline V gives CDR1 SGHTA, CDR2 FQGNSA. The CDR3 runs to 14 residues. The CDR3 loop reads CASSPHVDTGELFF. CDR3 bases: TGTGCCAGCAGCCCCCATGTGGACACCGGGGAGCTGTTTTTT.

This clonotype came up a few times. This chain joins TRBV23-1 and TRBJ2-5, with D perhaps TRBD1 (7 bases). The DNA end favors TRBJ2-7, so the J call may be wrong. TRBV23-1 carries the ORF label, with uncertain function. CDR3 length: 13 residues. This CDR3 reads CASNPDREVEQYF. The CDR3 DNA follows: TGCGCCAGCAACCCCGACAGGGAGGTCGAGCAGTACTTC.

The V call is TRBV7-2, the J call TRBJ2-3; D not certain. Trimming took off 5 bases at V and 4 bases at J, with 13 bases between the two ends. Per the germline V gene, CDR1 is SGHTA and CDR2 is FQGNSA. The CDR3 sequence is 14 residues long. This CDR3 reads CASSPSVVPDTQYF. Written as DNA, the CDR3 is TGTGCCAGCAGCCCTAGTGTAGTCCCAGATACGCAGTATTTT.

This clonotype was seen a few times. The rearrangement uses TRBV12-3 or TRBV12-4 and TRBJ2-7; 9 bases align to TRBD1. J lost 6 bases, V lost 2 bases, and 5 bases had no gene match. The length of the CDR3 is 14 residues. In nucleotides, the CDR3 is TGTGCCAGCAGTTTATGGGGACAGGGATCCGAGCAGTACTTC. This codes for CASSLWGQGSEQYF.

The chain employs TRBV24-1 and TRBJ2-1, with D tentatively TRBD1 or TRBD2 (5 bases each). The germline CDR1 and CDR2 sequences are KGHDR and SFDVKD. The V end was cut by 4 bases, the J end by 2 bases, with 11 bases between. The CDR3 sequence is 15 residues long. CDR3: CATSERGRAYNEQFF. Here the CDR3 DNA reads TGTGCCACCAGTGAGAGGGGCCGAGCCTACAATGAGCAGTTCTTC.

This clonotype was observed a few times. The genes are TRBV28 and TRBJ2-3; D gene ambiguous. V was trimmed by 7 bases and J by 6 bases, leaving 8 bases between them. Germline V gene sequence: CDR1 MDHEN, CDR2 SYDVKM. The CDR3 spans 11 residues. As DNA, the CDR3 is TGTGCCAGCACAAGCAGGGATACGCAGTATTTT. Translation gives CASTSRDTQYF.

The rearrangement links TRBV11-3 to TRBJ2-7, with a tentative D call TRBD2 (6 bases). TRBJ2-5 matches the DNA end more closely, so the J call is doubtful. The CDR3 is made up of 15 amino acids. Germline CDR1 is SGHNT and CDR2 is YENEEA. Here the CDR3 reads CASSRSTLGRETQYF. The CDR3 bases are TGTGCCAGCAGCCGCTCGACCTTAGGGAGGGAGACCCAGTACTTC.

This clonotype was counted between two and nine times. The V call is TRBV7-9, the J call TRBJ2-2; TRBD1 aligns across 9 bases. Germline V lookup: CDR1 SEHNR, CDR2 FQNEAQ (reference sequence). The V and J ends lost 6 bases and 3 bases, in that order; junction bases with no gene match: 5. The length of the CDR3 is 15 residues. The CDR3 DNA is TGTGCCAGCAGATACGGACAGGGGTACACCGGGGAGCTGTTTTTT. Protein: CASRYGQGYTGELFF.

The chain couples TRBV7-8 to TRBJ2-6; maybe TRBD1 (5 bases). The CDR3 sequence is 16 residues long. Deletions cut 2 bases from V and 2 bases from J, with 10 bases between. Germline V gene lookup returns CDR1 SGHVS and CDR2 FQNEAQ. CDR3 nucleotides: TGTGCCAGCAGCTTACAGGGCCTCACTGGGGCCAACGTCCTGACTTTC. It encodes CASSLQGLTGANVLTF.

In regard to this clonotype: A much larger clone differs by one base, so this may be a read error. This chain joins TRBV7-6 and TRBJ2-3, with D possibly TRBD1 on 6 matching bases. V was pared by 2 bases and J by 14 bases, with 23 bases between. The CDR3 is 15 residues long. Germline lookup yields CDR1 SGHVS and CDR2 FNYEAQ. CDR3 bases: TGTGCCAGCAGCTTAACAGGGAAGGATACCGGGGAGCTGTATTTT. This gives the protein CASSLTGKDTGELYF.

Relative to its sample, this clonotype is large. The CDR3 DNA reads as TGTGCCAGCAGTCTCGGGGGGTCTGGGGCCAACGTCCTGACTTTC. Translation: CASSLGGSGANVLTF. The genes are TRBV5-5 and TRBJ2-6; 7 bases map to TRBD2. The CDR3 runs 15 residues. Germline-derived CDR1 and CDR2 are SGHKS and YYEKEE (reference sequence). V shed 5 bases and J 1 base; nucleotides not matched to a gene: 3.

The chain joins TRBV12-3 or TRBV12-4 to TRBJ2-7, with 8 bases fitting TRBD2. Matching the DNA end better, TRBJ2-5 makes the J call doubtful. The CDR3 extends over 16 amino acids. CDR3 sequence: CASSFTGAGGQETQYF. CDR3 sequence (DNA): TGTGCCAGCAGTTTTACCGGGGCGGGAGGCCAAGAGACCCAGTACTTC.

The chain employs TRBV11-2 and TRBJ2-5, with D uncertain. The better agreement between TRBJ2-7 and the DNA end casts doubt on the J call. CDR3 length: 13 amino acids. Germline V gene sequence: CDR1 SGHAT, CDR2 FQNNGV. CDR3 nucleotides: TGTGCCAGCAGCTTAGATCCTCTCTACGAGCAGTACTTC. Translating gives CASSLDPLYEQYF.

V and J are TRBV6-8 and TRBJ2-6; D gene ambiguous. V gave up 6 bases and J gave up 0 bases, with 9 bases separating them. CDR1 is MNHGY and CDR2 is SAAAGT in the germline V gene. CDR3 length: 15 residues. The CDR3 DNA is TGTGCCAGCAGCTCGAGACGCTCTGGGGCCAACGTCCTGACTTTC. Translating it yields CASSSRRSGANVLTF.

The chain uses TRBV7-2 and TRBJ2-4; weak D call: TRBD2 (6 bases). The tail of the sequence fits TRBJ2-1 better, so the J call may be wrong. This CDR3 has 14 amino acids. Per the germline V gene, CDR1 is SGHTA and CDR2 is FQGNSA. CDR3 DNA: TGTGCCAGCAGCGCGCTAGCGTCATACAATGAGCAGTTCTTC. Protein product: CASSALASYNEQFF.

The chain couples TRBV7-8 to TRBJ2-7; the D gene is possibly TRBD2 (5 bases). V was clipped by 5 bases and J by 2 bases, with 16 bases between them. The CDR3 runs to 15 residues. Looked up from germline, CDR1 is SGHVS and CDR2 is FQNEAQ. CDR3 amino acids: CASSPRTVGAYEQYF. DNA for the CDR3: TGTGCCAGCAGCCCGAGGACGGTGGGAGCCTACGAGCAGTACTTC. Looking up the rest from reference TRBV7-8 and TRBJ2-7 gives the full variable domain: GAGVSQSPRYKVAKRGQDVALRCDPISGHVSLFWYQQALGQGPEFLTYFQNEAQLDKSGLPSDRFFAERPEGSVSTLKIQRTQQEDSAVYLCASSPRTVGAYEQYFGPGTRLTVT.

This chain's CDR3 is CASRPVTGNSGANVLTF. DNA of the CDR3: TGTGCCAGCAGACCTGTGACAGGGAACTCTGGGGCCAACGTCCTGACTTTC. The rearrangement links TRBV12-3 or TRBV12-4 to TRBJ2-6; 7 nucleotides agree with TRBD1. J was trimmed by 0 bases and V by 6 bases; bases with no gene match: 8. The CDR3 loop spans 17 amino acids.

This chain joins TRBV7-3 and TRBJ2-3; D unresolved. This CDR3 region has 14 residues. V lost 5 bases, J lost 0 bases, and 9 bases lay in between. Per the germline V gene, CDR1 is SGHTA and CDR2 is FQGTGA. CDR3 in DNA: TGTGCCAGCAGCCGACGGCACAGCACAGATACGCAGTATTTT. Translating it yields CASSRRHSTDTQYF.

The chain uses TRBV10-1 and TRBJ1-5; D gene ambiguous. V was cut by 10 bases and J by 9 bases, with 22 bases left in between. The CDR3 loop spans 14 amino acids. The germline gives CDR1 WNHNN, CDR2 SYGVQD (reference sequence). The CDR3, as DNA: TGCGCCAACGGCGGGCCCACGACGCGTCTGCCCCAGCATTTT. Protein product: CANGGPTTRLPQHF.

With respect to this clonotype: The junction does not match germline at one end; this may be a read error. The V and J genes are TRBV7-2 and TRBJ2-5; the D is unclear. The CDR3 has 16 residues. Germline V gene data show CDR1 as SGHTA and CDR2 as FQGNSA. Here the CDR3 reads CASISQPVPSHTVWAF. In DNA form, the CDR3 reads TGTGCCAGCATAAGCCAACCTGTTCCTTCCCACACCGTCTGGGCCTTC.

This chain links TRBV7-3 with TRBJ1-1, with D perhaps matching TRBD1 (5 bases). Looked up from germline, CDR1 is SGHTA and CDR2 is FQGTGA. V lost 5 bases to trimming and J lost 4 bases, with 14 bases between them. The CDR3 consists of 14 residues. The CDR3 here is CASSPQAGGTEAFF. In DNA, the CDR3 is TGTGCCAGCAGCCCTCAAGCGGGGGGCACTGAAGCTTTCTTT.

There are a few counts of this clonotype. The rearrangement uses TRBV5-6 and TRBJ2-1; D possibly corresponds to TRBD1 (5 bases). The assigned J gene may be wrong: the sequence end matches TRBJ2-7 better. The CDR3 length is 13 residues. From germline, CDR1 is SGHDT and CDR2 YYEEEE. CDR3 nucleotides: TGTGCCAGCAGCTTGGCAGGGTTGAACGAGCAGTACTTC. Amino acid sequence: CASSLAGLNEQYF.

The chain links TRBV7-8 to TRBJ2-5; 13 bases are shared with TRBD2. Losses at the gene ends were 4 bases for V and 1 base for J; bases not matched to a gene: 3. Germline assignment: CDR1 SGHVS and CDR2 FQNEAQ. The CDR3 runs to 16 residues. CDR3 amino acids: CASSSRTSGSQETQYF. In DNA, the CDR3 is TGTGCCAGCAGCTCCAGGACTAGCGGGAGCCAAGAGACCCAGTACTTC.

J is TRBJ2-1 and V is TRBV2; D is uncertain. Germline loops: CDR1 SNHLY, CDR2 FYNNEI. The CDR3 is 13 amino acids. V was shortened by 3 bases and J by 2 bases, with 5 bases between the two germline ends. CDR3 sequence (DNA): TGTGCCAGCAGTGAGGATACCTACAATGAGCAGTTCTTC. Amino acids: CASSEDTYNEQFF.

This clonotype occurred a few times. V is TRBV28 and J is TRBJ2-1; D is possibly TRBD2 (6 bases). TRBJ2-7 matches the DNA end more closely, so the J call is doubtful. The CDR3 is 15 amino acids. CDR1 is MDHEN, CDR2 SYDVKM, per germline. The CDR3 loop is CASIGREAAADEQYF. DNA of the CDR3: TGTGCCAGCATTGGCAGGGAGGCTGCTGCAGACGAGCAGTACTTC.

J is TRBJ1-1 and V is TRBV7-2; TRBD1 might be the D (6 bases). The length of the CDR3 is 15 residues. Germline CDR1 reads SGHTA; CDR2 reads FQGNSA. Deletions cut 2 bases from V and 7 bases from J, with 17 bases between. Here the CDR3 DNA reads TGTGCCAGCAGCTTAACGCTGGGGGGCCAGAATGAAGCTTTCTTT. Translated, it gives CASSLTLGGQNEAFF.

This chain links TRBV7-2 with TRBJ2-5; TRBD1 aligns across 7 bases. After removal of 5 bases from V and 4 bases from J, the junction contained 13 bases not matched to a gene. Germline lookup yields CDR1 SGHTA and CDR2 FQGNSA. The CDR3 sequence is 16 residues long. The CDR3 protein is CASSPGAGGSVETQYF. CDR3 nucleotide sequence: TGTGCCAGCAGCCCTGGGGCAGGGGGTAGTGTAGAGACCCAGTACTTC.